This TCR beta chain was obtained from a study of blood T cell repertoires in COVID-19. Background on the study: The United States, Italy and Spain provided the acute and convalescent COVID-19 samples. In each case, the material was cDNA or gDNA derived from T cells, B-cell-depleted T cells, or PBMCs.

Trimming removed 1 base from V and 1 base from J, with 9 bases in between. This CDR3 comprises 14 residues. The V gene's germline CDR1 is SGDLS and CDR2 YYNGEE. Original data processing: Amplifying reference gene primers gave estimates of nucleated cell counts. Data came from immunoSEQ multiplex PCR; TCRdb stores just in-frame clones and leaves some out. D and trimming come from the DNA, and the V and J calls and clone size come from that table. The sample contains around 86,000 clones, 75% to 85% of which appear only once. The receptor comes from an elderly woman with acute or convalescent COVID-19. Material: peripheral blood. The chain employs TRBV9 and TRBJ2-7; perhaps TRBD2 as D (6 bases). Written as DNA, the CDR3 is TGTGCCAGCAGCGTAACTAGCAGGTCCTACGAGCAGTACTTC. This translates into CASSVTSRSYEQYF.